This T cell receptor (beta chain) was recorded in a study of blood T cell repertoires in COVID-19. Study as a whole: COVID-19 samples from acute and convalescent phases originated in the United States, Italy and Spain.

Measured with immunoSEQ multiplex PCR; TCRdb has only the in-frame clones, and not every one. The sample contains 95,000 to 150,000 clones, 82% of which appear only once. The CDR3 contains 15 residues. The germline V gene has CDR1 SGHTA and CDR2 FQGNSA. The trim removed 1 base at V and 2 bases at J, leaving 4 bases unmatched. V usage is TRBV7-2 and J usage is TRBJ1-2; 7 bases fit TRBD1. Sequenced: peripheral blood. The receptor was isolated from a woman in her sixties or seventies with acute or convalescent COVID-19. The CDR3 loop reads CASSLGDRANYGYTF. The CDR3 bases are TGTGCCAGCAGCTTAGGAGACAGGGCGAACTATGGCTACACCTTC.